A single sample is the source of the 20 T cell receptor beta chains below, sequenced in a study of CD8 T cells in ankylosing spondylitis. Study-level findings and limits: Seemingly distinctive of ankylosing spondylitis blood was a TCR beta motif formed by eight highly homologous variants.

TCRdb itself ran the 5' RACE reads through MiXCR, one entry per CDR3 protein. Of 350,000 or so distinct CDR3 sequences in the sample, around 7.6% were seen once. Their cognate antigens are unknown. Sequenced input: blood, either unsorted or a sorted T cell fraction (not recorded which). The receptor set was obtained from a male donor with ankylosing spondylitis.

The J gene is TRBJ2-2, the V gene TRBV5-1; D call uncertain. V lost 0 bases to trimming and J lost 5 bases, with 8 bases between them. There are 14 residues in the CDR3. CDR1 is SGHRS and CDR2 is YFSETQ in the germline V gene. CDR3 amino acids: CASSLDRRTGELFF. DNA of the CDR3: TGCGCCAGCAGCTTGGACAGAAGGACCGGGGAGCTGTTTTTT.

This clonotype was counted a few times. This chain connects TRBV27 to TRBJ2-5; D ambiguous. The CDR3 length is 12 residues. Germline V lookup: CDR1 MNHEY, CDR2 SMNVEV (reference sequence). With 6 bases removed from V and 3 bases from J, the gap between germline ends came to 8 bases. The CDR3 loop reads CASRFEKETQYF. In DNA form, the CDR3 reads TGTGCCAGCAGATTCGAGAAAGAGACCCAGTACTTC.

There are a few counts of this clonotype. This chain links TRBV15 with TRBJ1-5; D is ambiguous. The CDR3 loop spans 14 amino acids. V lost 0 bases, J lost 4 bases, and 7 bases lay in between. CDR1 is LNHNV, CDR2 YYDKDF, per germline (reference sequence). Written as DNA, the CDR3 is TGTGCCACCAGCAGAGATCTTATTAATCAGCCCCAGCATTTT. The encoded protein is CATSRDLINQPQHF. Looking up the rest from reference TRBV15 and TRBJ1-5 gives the full variable domain: DAMVIQNPRYQVTQFGKPVTLSCSQTLNHNVMYWYQQKSSQAPKLLFHYYDKDFNNEADTPDNFQSRRPNTSFCFLDIRSPGLGDTAMYLCATSRDLINQPQHFGDGTRLSIL.

The chain employs TRBV6-2 or TRBV6-3 and TRBJ2-7; TRBD2 matches 9 bases. This CDR3 spans 15 amino acids. The V segment lost 5 bases and the J segment 3 bases; nucleotides outside the gene matches: 8. The germline CDR1 and CDR2 sequences are MNHEY and SVGEGT. For the CDR3, the DNA is TGTGCCAGCAGTCTATCCAGCGGGGGGTTCTACGAGCAGTACTTC. Translation gives CASSLSSGGFYEQYF.

The DNA for the CDR3 is TGTGCCAGCAGTTACCGTAGCGGGAGGGAAGATACGCAGTATTTT. As protein: CASSYRSGREDTQYF. The chain couples TRBV6-5 to TRBJ2-3, with 11 bases fitting TRBD2. After removal of 2 bases from V and 5 bases from J, the junction contained 3 bases not matched to a gene. CDR1 MNHEY and CDR2 SVGAGI come from the germline V gene. The CDR3 totals 15 residues.

This clonotype was seen ten or more times. The chain has TRBV28 and TRBJ1-2, with D hard to call. The germline V gene has CDR1 MDHEN and CDR2 SYDVKM. The CDR3 length is 13 residues. Trimming left V 6 bases short and J 4 bases short, with 12 bases between. The CDR3 region is CASRPATSYGYTF. CDR3 DNA sequence: TGTGCCAGCAGACCCGCCACCAGCTATGGCTACACCTTC.

This chain joins TRBV30 and TRBJ2-1, with 9 bases fitting TRBD1. J gave up 2 bases and V 8 bases, and 4 bases lay outside the gene matches. CDR3 length: 13 residues. The germline V gene encodes CDR1 GTSNPN and CDR2 SVGIG (reference sequence). The CDR3 region is CAHDRGAYNEQFF. CDR3 DNA: TGTGCCCACGACAGGGGGGCCTACAATGAGCAGTTCTTC. The full variable domain, rest sourced from reference TRBV30 and TRBJ2-1, is SQTIHQWPATLVQPVGSPLSLECTVEGTSNPNLYWYRQAAGRGLQLLFYSVGIGQISSEVPQNLSASRPQDRQFILSSKKLLLSDSGFYLCAHDRGAYNEQFFGPGTRLTVL.

This clonotype has more than one count but fewer than ten. The CDR3 sequence is CASSLGTGRHYEQYF. The CDR3 DNA is TGCGCCAGCAGCTTAGGAACCGGGAGACACTACGAGCAGTACTTC. This chain connects TRBV5-1 to TRBJ2-7, with D possibly TRBD2 on 6 matching bases. The CDR3 loop spans 15 amino acids. The V gene lost 2 bases and the J gene lost 3 bases, with 15 bases spanning the gap. CDR1 is SGHRS and CDR2 is YFSETQ in the germline V gene.

A note on this clonotype: Relative to the germline gene, one junction end is altered; a read error may explain this. CDR3 sequence reads: CSVEGGHF. In DNA, the CDR3 is TGCAGCGTTGAAGGTGGCCACTTC. The chain employs TRBV29-1 and TRBJ2-7; D ambiguous. CDR3 length equals 8 residues. The V gene's germline CDR1 is SQVTM and CDR2 ANQGSEA.

This clonotype showed up many times. The chain recombines TRBV3-1 with TRBJ2-2; D ambiguous. Germline-derived CDR1 and CDR2 are LGHDT and YNNKEL (reference sequence). The CDR3 is 13 amino acids. Trimming removed 4 bases from V and 5 bases from J, with 8 bases in between. The DNA for the CDR3 is TGTGCCAGCAGCCGGAGCATAACCGGGGAGCTGTTTTTT. As protein: CASSRSITGELFF.

This clonotype occurred a few times. This chain joins TRBV5-1 and TRBJ2-5, with TRBD1 matching 7 bases. V lost 0 bases and J lost 8; bases outside the gene matches: 13. Germline V lookup: CDR1 SGHRS, CDR2 YFSETQ. The CDR3 contains 16 residues. In DNA form, the CDR3 reads TGCGCCAGCAGCTTGGAAGGGACAGCTGGGACGGCTACCCAGTACTTC. The encoded protein is CASSLEGTAGTATQYF.

This clonotype was counted only a few times. The chain uses TRBV27 and TRBJ1-5; the D gene is possibly TRBD1 (6 bases). The germline CDR1 and CDR2 sequences are MNHEY and SMNVEV (reference sequence). Trimming took off 8 bases at V and 9 bases at J, with 17 bases between the two ends. This CDR3 contains 13 residues. The CDR3 DNA sequence: TGTGCCAGCTCCTGGGACAAGTTTTTGCCCCAGCATTTT. Translation gives CASSWDKFLPQHF.

In this sample, this clonotype turned up a few times. The rearrangement links TRBV7-9 to TRBJ2-5; TRBD2 matches at 7 bases. CDR1 is SEHNR and CDR2 is FQNEAQ in the germline V gene (reference sequence). The trim removed 3 bases at V and 2 bases at J, leaving 6 bases unmatched. The CDR3 spans 15 residues. CDR3 in DNA: TGTGCCAGCAGCTTTTTCTCTAGCGGACAAGAGACCCAGTACTTC. Protein sequence: CASSFFSSGQETQYF.

This clonotype showed up just a few times. This chain connects TRBV19 to TRBJ2-1; possibly TRBD2 for D (5 bases). The V end was cut by 9 bases, the J end by 5 bases, with 26 bases between. The length of the CDR3 is 17 residues. Germline CDR1 is LNHDA and CDR2 is SQIVND (reference sequence). The CDR3 here is CASQADSEYTPHNEQFF. The CDR3 nucleotides read TGTGCCAGCCAGGCGGACTCAGAGTATACGCCCCACAATGAGCAGTTCTTC.

This clonotype was observed a few times. The chain combines TRBV5-1 with TRBJ2-3; 9 bases are shared with TRBD2. This CDR3 has 14 amino acids. The ends lost 1 base at V and 5 bases at J; junction bases unmatched: 2. CDR1 SGHRS and CDR2 YFSETQ come from the germline V gene. The DNA for the CDR3 is TGCGCCAGCAGCTTGATACTAGCGGGAGATACGCAGTATTTT. Residues: CASSLILAGDTQYF.

This clonotype was detected ten times or more. J is TRBJ2-5 and V is TRBV7-9; tentative D call: TRBD2 (5 bases). Germline CDR1 is SEHNR and CDR2 is FQNEAQ (reference sequence). V gave up 6 bases and J gave up 5 bases, with 19 bases separating them. The length of the CDR3 is 15 residues. The CDR3 reads CASRDASSSWETQYF. CDR3 bases: TGTGCCAGCAGGGATGCATCTAGCAGCTGGGAGACCCAGTACTTC.

This clonotype was seen repeatedly, ten times or more. The DNA of the CDR3 is TGTGCCAGCAGTTTAACAGGGTGGGGTGGCAATCAGCCCCAGCATTTT. It encodes CASSLTGWGGNQPQHF. V usage is TRBV12-3 or TRBV12-4 and J usage is TRBJ1-5; D might be TRBD1 (6 bases). This CDR3 has 16 residues. V was pared by 2 bases and J by 2 bases, with 13 bases between.

The rearrangement joins TRBV29-1 to TRBJ2-2, with D uncertain. The V gene lost 5 bases and the J gene lost 0 bases, with 7 bases spanning the gap. The germline V gene encodes CDR1 SQVTM and CDR2 ANQGSEA. The CDR3 length is 13 residues. In DNA form, the CDR3 reads TGCAGCGTTCGGCGGACGAACACCGGGGAGCTGTTTTTT. It yields the protein CSVRRTNTGELFF.

The chain employs TRBV29-1 and TRBJ2-1, with TRBD1 as a possible D gene (5 bases). V was shortened by 2 bases and J by 4 bases, with 6 bases between the two germline ends. The CDR3 length is 12 residues. Germline V gene lookup returns CDR1 SQVTM and CDR2 ANQGSEA. The CDR3 loop reads CSVENRYNEQFF. The CDR3 DNA follows: TGCAGCGTTGAAAACAGGTACAATGAGCAGTTCTTC.

This clonotype was recorded many times. The chain has TRBV29-1 and TRBJ2-7, with D uncertain. This CDR3 has 12 residues. The germline V and J ends were trimmed by 7 bases and 4 bases, with 14 bases remaining between them. Germline V gene data show CDR1 as SQVTM and CDR2 as ANQGSEA. The CDR3 spells CSARVSLYEQYF. The CDR3 region has the DNA TGCAGCGCTAGGGTCAGCTTATACGAGCAGTACTTC.